This T cell receptor (beta chain) was retrieved from a study of post-analysis software for immune sequencing data. Study-wide context: Relapsing-remitting, secondary progressive and progressive-relapsing multiple sclerosis courses were included.

Points on this clonotype: Its specificity is unknown.

The TCR beta cDNA libraries contained unique molecular identifiers. Researchers reported around 510,000 cDNA molecules coming from 1 to 10 million T cells. TCRdb reprocessed the PCR reads with MiXCR, giving one entry per CDR3 protein. The data show hundreds of thousands of distinct CDR3 sequences, with roughly 58% seen just once and roughly 4.4% held by the top ten. Findings and limits, study-wide: Five TRBV segments, including TRBV5-6, TRBV5-1 and TRBV20-1, were more frequent in patients than controls. Multiple sclerosis was associated with a significant reduction in normalized Chao1 diversity relative to controls. The F measure placed samples prepared in the same batch into strongly shared clusters.

Germline CDR1 is SGHTA and CDR2 is FQGNSA. The CDR3 runs to 16 residues. V lost 6 bases to trimming and J lost 6 bases; unmatched junction nucleotides: 8. Sample: blood. V usage is TRBV7-2 and J usage is TRBJ2-1, with 13 bases lining up with TRBD2. This clonotype was obtained from a girl under 18 with multiple sclerosis. Here the CDR3 reads CASRAWTSGGRNEQFF. In DNA form, the CDR3 reads TGTGCCAGCAGGGCCTGGACTAGCGGGGGCCGCAATGAGCAGTTCTTC.